The T cell receptor (beta chain) under discussion was sequenced for a study of T-cell memory formation after mild COVID-19. TCRalpha and TCRbeta libraries used 5'RACE with constant-segment primers and UMIs. Via MiXCR, TCRdb re-called the 5' RACE reads, giving one row per CDR3 protein. The profile shows approximately 430,000 distinct CDR3 sequences, 23% of them singletons. A few counts support this clonotype. Its antigen is not known. Study-wide results and caveats: Clones shrinking between day 15 and 85 showed a balanced CD4/CD8 split, and those that grew later tilted toward CD4+. The CD4+ clones that contracted clustered mainly within CM and EM, and the CD8+ clones concentrated in EMRA.

V lost 0 bases and J lost 2, with 11 bases in between. This CDR3 contains 16 residues. The V gene's germline CDR1 is SGHRS and CDR2 YFSETQ. The chain joins TRBV5-1 to TRBJ2-2; D possibly corresponds to TRBD1 (5 bases). The origin of this receptor is an adult woman who had mild COVID-19 (a few samples of this study predate the infection). Cell type and time point are not known. The sample comprised PBMCs or a T cell subset sorted from them (not recorded which). The chain's CDR3 is CASSLVDSGNTGELFF. The CDR3 region has the DNA TGCGCCAGCAGCTTGGTAGACAGTGGTAACACCGGGGAGCTGTTTTTT.